A single sample is the source of the 30 T cell receptor beta chains below, sequenced in a study of blood T cell repertoires in COVID-19. Sequencing used immunoSEQ multiplex PCR; TCRdb keeps in-frame clones, though not all of them. The sample lists about 190,000 clones; 85% to 90% were seen once. Input material: PBMCs or T cells enriched from blood (not recorded which). These receptors originate from a woman between 40 and 55 years old in a cohort exposed to, infected with or recovered from COVID-19 (not recorded which).

The chain is built from TRBV29-1 and TRBJ1-1; 10 bases line up with TRBD1. The CDR3 loop spans 15 amino acids. Trimming removed 7 bases from V and 0 bases from J; junction bases left unmatched: 8. The V gene's germline CDR1 is SQVTM and CDR2 ANQGSEA. Written as DNA, the CDR3 is TGCAGCGGCTGGGGACAGGGGCCAATGAACACTGAAGCTTTCTTT. It translates to CSGWGQGPMNTEAFF.

This clone was counted between two and nine times. The chain links TRBV5-8 to TRBJ2-1; maybe TRBD1 (5 bases). CDR3 length equals 14 residues. Per the germline V gene, CDR1 is SGHTS and CDR2 is YDEGEE. Trimming took off 2 bases at V and 8 bases at J, with 14 bases between the two ends. The chain's CDR3 is CASSFSAGSYEQFF. The CDR3 nucleotides are TGTGCCAGCAGCTTTTCGGCAGGGTCGTATGAGCAGTTCTTC.

This chain links TRBV5-1 with TRBJ1-1, with D tentatively TRBD1 (6 bases). CDR1 is SGHRS and CDR2 is YFSETQ in the germline V gene. V lost 0 bases and J lost 0, with 12 bases in between. This CDR3 contains 16 residues. The CDR3 bases are TGCGCCAGCAGCTTGGCGGGGGGGGCGATGAACACTGAAGCTTTCTTT. Encoded protein: CASSLAGGAMNTEAFF.

The chain links TRBV6-5 to TRBJ2-7; possible D gene TRBD1, 5 bases. V lost 6 bases and J 3 bases, leaving 9 bases between the germline ends. The germline CDR1 and CDR2 sequences are MNHEY and SVGAGI. The CDR3 spans 12 residues. The CDR3 DNA reads as TGTGCCAGCAGCGACGACAGCTACGAGCAGTACTTC. This encodes CASSDDSYEQYF.

The chain uses TRBV5-3 and TRBJ2-1; D possibly corresponds to TRBD2 (5 bases). TRBV5-3 is assigned to the ORF class and has an uncertain function. Between the trimmed V and J ends, which lost 3 bases and 0 bases, there was a span of 16 bases. The CDR3 is 17 amino acids. CDR3 in amino acids: CARSSPVATFSYNEQFF. The CDR3 DNA sequence: TGTGCCAGAAGCTCCCCGGTAGCGACGTTCTCCTACAATGAGCAGTTCTTC.

The chain couples TRBV30 to TRBJ2-1, with unresolved D. The CDR3 runs to 12 residues. V was shortened by 5 bases and J by 4 bases, with 9 bases between the two germline ends. Germline CDR1 reads GTSNPN; CDR2 reads SVGIG (reference sequence). As DNA, the CDR3 is TGTGCCTGGGGCTACGCATACAATGAGCAGTTCTTC. Translating gives CAWGYAYNEQFF.

The V call is TRBV7-8, the J call TRBJ2-7, with 8 bases aligning to TRBD2. CDR3 length: 14 amino acids. V lost 3 bases to trimming and J lost 3 bases; unmatched junction nucleotides: 4. The germline CDR1 and CDR2 sequences are SGHVS and FQNEAQ. CDR3 sequence reads: CASSFGREVYEQYF. Here the CDR3 DNA reads TGTGCCAGCAGCTTTGGGCGGGAGGTCTACGAGCAGTACTTC.

This chain links TRBV2 with TRBJ1-1; the match to TRBD1 covers 7 bases. V trimming: 6 bases; J trimming: 3 bases; junction bases outside the gene matches: 7. CDR3 length: 14 amino acids. The germline V gene has CDR1 SNHLY and CDR2 FYNNEI. The CDR3 coding sequence is TGTGCCAGCAGCAAGCAGGGGGATTACACTGAAGCTTTCTTT. The encoded protein is CASSKQGDYTEAFF.

In this sample, this clone turned up a few times. The chain carries TRBV11-2 and TRBJ1-5; D gene uncertain. The CDR3 is 15 residues long. In germline, CDR1 is SGHAT, CDR2 FQNNGV. Trimming removed 0 bases at V and 0 bases at J, with 6 bases between. CDR3 nucleotides: TGTGCCAGCAGCTTAGAGGCGGCTAGCAATCAGCCCCAGCATTTT. Translated, it gives CASSLEAASNQPQHF.

This rearrangement joins TRBV6-5 to TRBJ2-7; possible D gene TRBD1, 5 bases. Germline V gene data show CDR1 as MNHEY and CDR2 as SVGAGI. CDR3 length equals 16 residues. The germline V and J ends were trimmed by 0 bases and 3 bases, with 15 bases remaining between them. The CDR3 region has the DNA TGTGCCAGCAGTTACTCGAAGGTAGGGGAAGGCTACGAGCAGTACTTC. Protein: CASSYSKVGEGYEQYF.

The chain joins TRBV7-2 to TRBJ2-7; a possible D gene is TRBD1 (5 bases). The germline V gene encodes CDR1 SGHTA and CDR2 FQGNSA. This CDR3 spans 12 amino acids. Trimming left V 5 bases short and J 3 bases short, with 8 bases between. The CDR3 here is CASSPTDYEQYF. Written as DNA, the CDR3 is TGTGCCAGCAGCCCGACAGACTACGAGCAGTACTTC.

The J gene is TRBJ1-2, the V gene TRBV29-1; TRBD1 might be the D (5 bases). Trimming pared 6 bases from V and 2 bases from J, leaving 13 bases between. CDR3 length equals 13 residues. Germline CDR1 is SQVTM and CDR2 is ANQGSEA. CDR3 in amino acids: CSVEPTGNYGYTF. The CDR3 DNA is TGCAGCGTAGAGCCCACAGGCAACTATGGCTACACCTTC.

The rearrangement uses TRBV12-5 and TRBJ1-1; the D gene is possibly TRBD1 (6 bases). The CDR3 covers 16 residues. Germline V lookup: CDR1 LGHNT, CDR2 FRNRAP. The ends were cut back, 5 bases at V and 2 bases at J, with 18 bases in the middle. This chain's CDR3 is CASGIQGEGVNTEAFF. The DNA for the CDR3 is TGTGCTAGTGGTATTCAGGGAGAGGGGGTAAACACTGAAGCTTTCTTT.

The DNA of the CDR3 is TGTGCCAGCAGCCTAGCGGGAGCGTCCTACAATGAGCAGTTCTTC. This translates into CASSLAGASYNEQFF. J is TRBJ2-1 and V is TRBV5-4, with TRBD2 identical over 10 bases. The CDR3 covers 15 residues. CDR1 and CDR2 (germline): SGHNT, YYREEE (reference sequence). V lost 4 bases and J lost 1; bases outside the gene matches: 2.

This chain uses TRBV7-2 with TRBJ2-3; 13 bases agree with TRBD2. V lost 5 bases, J lost 3 bases, and 5 bases stayed unmatched. In germline, CDR1 is SGHTA, CDR2 FQGNSA. The CDR3 runs 16 residues. CDR3 in amino acids: CASSALAGGITDTQYF. As DNA, the CDR3 is TGTGCCAGCAGCGCACTAGCGGGAGGGATTACAGATACGCAGTATTTT.

The V call is TRBV5-4, the J call TRBJ1-1, with D unresolved. The CDR3 runs 11 residues. V dropped 4 bases and J dropped 7 bases, with 8 bases sitting between them. Germline V lookup: CDR1 SGHNT, CDR2 YYREEE (reference sequence). The CDR3: CASSARGEAFF. In DNA form, the CDR3 reads TGTGCCAGCAGCGCCCGGGGTGAAGCTTTCTTT.

The V and J genes are TRBV11-2 and TRBJ1-5; a possible D gene is TRBD1 (6 bases). The CDR3 runs 16 residues. Germline lookup yields CDR1 SGHAT and CDR2 FQNNGV. V lost 1 base and J lost 2, with 12 bases in between. The CDR3: CASSLVSPGGNQPQHF. DNA of the CDR3: TGTGCCAGCAGCTTAGTATCGCCAGGGGGCAATCAGCCCCAGCATTTT. The variable domain in full, completed from reference TRBV11-2 and TRBJ1-5, reads EAGVAQSPRYKIIEKRQSVAFWCNPISGHATLYWYQQILGQGPKLLIQFQNNGVVDDSQLPKDRFSAERLKGVDSTLKIQPAKLEDSAVYLCASSLVSPGGNQPQHFGDGTRLSIL.

The table lists this clone with a few counts. The rearrangement uses TRBV28 and TRBJ2-7, with 9 bases identical to TRBD1. CDR3 length: 13 amino acids. V shed 6 bases, J shed 1 base, and the junction held 1 base outside the gene matches. Germline lookup yields CDR1 MDHEN and CDR2 SYDVKM. DNA of the CDR3: TGTGCCAGCAGAGGACAGGGGTCCTACGAGCAGTACTTC. Translating gives CASRGQGSYEQYF.

V and J are TRBV6-5 and TRBJ2-5; 8 nucleotides match TRBD1. The CDR3 contains 16 residues. CDR1 is MNHEY and CDR2 is SVGAGI in the germline V gene. V lost 0 bases to trimming and J lost 3 bases; unmatched junction nucleotides: 6. CDR3 residues: CASSYSGAGGEETQYF. The CDR3 region has the DNA TGTGCCAGCAGTTACTCTGGGGCAGGGGGCGAAGAGACCCAGTACTTC.

The chain joins TRBV4-1 to TRBJ2-3; the match to TRBD2 covers 10 bases. The CDR3 has 15 amino acids. Germline-derived CDR1 and CDR2 are MGHRA and YSYEKL. V shed 4 bases, J shed 4 bases, and the junction held 5 bases outside the gene matches. The CDR3 region is CASSPTSGVPDTQYF. The CDR3 DNA reads as TGCGCCAGCAGCCCTACTAGCGGGGTTCCAGATACGCAGTATTTT.

The V call is TRBV4-2, the J call TRBJ1-5; 10 bases align to TRBD1. The CDR3 loop spans 16 amino acids. Germline CDR1 reads LGHNA; CDR2 reads YNFKEQ. The V segment lost 0 bases and the J segment 5 bases; nucleotides outside the gene matches: 4. Here the CDR3 reads CASSQDSTGGHQPQHF. CDR3 nucleotide sequence: TGTGCCAGCAGCCAAGATTCGACAGGGGGCCATCAGCCCCAGCATTTT.

The genes are TRBV4-1 and TRBJ2-1; 9 bases match TRBD2. The CDR3 contains 16 residues. After removal of 1 base from V and 10 bases from J, the junction contained 11 bases not matched to a gene. Germline assignment: CDR1 MGHRA and CDR2 YSYEKL. In DNA, the CDR3 is TGCGCCAGCAGCCAAGGCCTAGCGGGAAGAGCGGACGAGCAGTTCTTC. Translated: CASSQGLAGRADEQFF.

The V and J genes are TRBV7-9 and TRBJ2-5, with D perhaps matching TRBD1 (5 bases). Trimming removed 6 bases from V and 4 bases from J, with 15 bases in between. CDR3 length: 14 amino acids. Germline CDR1 SEHNR, CDR2 FQNEAQ (reference sequence). CDR3 bases: TGTGCCAGCAGTTTTGAAAGGGGTGTAGAGACCCAGTACTTC. Translated: CASSFERGVETQYF.

This rearrangement joins TRBV6-5 to TRBJ1-3; D ambiguous. This CDR3 has 15 residues. V lost 2 bases to trimming and J lost 4 bases, with 12 bases between them. The germline gives CDR1 MNHEY, CDR2 SVGAGI. The CDR3 sequence is CASSYTRSGGNTIYF. In DNA form, the CDR3 reads TGTGCCAGCAGTTACACCAGGTCCGGAGGAAACACCATATATTTT.

The chain couples TRBV11-2 to TRBJ2-7; possible D gene TRBD2, 6 bases. V was pared by 5 bases and J by 0 bases, with 14 bases between. Germline CDR1 SGHAT, CDR2 FQNNGV. This CDR3 comprises 15 residues. The CDR3 reads CASSRAGPSSYEQYF. The CDR3 nucleotides are TGTGCCAGCAGCCGGGCGGGGCCAAGCTCCTACGAGCAGTACTTC.

The rearrangement links TRBV7-9 to TRBJ2-1; possibly TRBD2 for D (6 bases). The ends were cut back, 5 bases at V and 10 bases at J, with 15 bases in the middle. Germline-derived CDR1 and CDR2 are SEHNR and FQNEAQ (reference sequence). This CDR3 is built from 13 residues. This CDR3 is CASSPPGGDEQFF. The CDR3 coding sequence is TGTGCCAGCAGCCCTCCCGGGGGTGACGAGCAGTTCTTC.

The chain combines TRBV11-2 with TRBJ1-1; tentatively, D is TRBD1 (5 bases). Germline V gene lookup returns CDR1 SGHAT and CDR2 FQNNGV. CDR3 size: 13 residues. Trimming stripped 1 base from V and 4 bases from J, with 7 bases between. CDR3 amino acids: CASSLGRGTEAFF. In nucleotides, the CDR3 is TGTGCCAGCAGCTTAGGAAGGGGCACTGAAGCTTTCTTT.

Of note for this clone: At one of its ends the junction is not consistent with the germline gene, which may arise from a read error. The J gene is TRBJ1-3, the V gene TRBV6-6; 7 bases agree with TRBD1. Germline V lookup: CDR1 MNHNY, CDR2 SVGAGI (reference sequence). This CDR3 has 12 residues. The CDR3 spells CASSYSKTGLHF. CDR3 coding DNA: TGTGCCAGCAGTTATTCCAAGACAGGGCTCCATTTT.

This clone came up many times. Additional DNA sequences in this sample encode the identical CDR3. The chain joins TRBV12-3 or TRBV12-4 to TRBJ2-2; D is unclear. Trimming shortened V by 3 bases and J by 6 bases, and 5 bases separated the two germline ends. This CDR3 spans 12 amino acids. The CDR3 is CASSFPAGELFF. The CDR3 bases are TGTGCCAGCAGTTTTCCAGCCGGGGAGCTGTTTTTT.

The chain couples TRBV19 to TRBJ1-1, with TRBD1 matching over 7 bases. The ends lost 3 bases at V and 6 bases at J; junction bases unmatched: 7. The CDR3 has 14 residues. From germline, CDR1 is LNHDA and CDR2 SQIVND (reference sequence). The CDR3 protein is CASSILQGEAEAFF. CDR3 coding DNA: TGTGCCAGTAGTATTCTCCAGGGGGAGGCTGAAGCTTTCTTT.